The T cell receptor beta chain described here comes from a study of T cell repertoires in cytomegalovirus infection. Study at large: CMV epitopes, recently identified HLA-C-restricted and well-studied HLA-B-restricted, were used. Public TCR beta signatures were indicative of both CMV infection and a matching HLA type. General study findings and limits: Using cumulative public TCR beta family frequency, the authors identified those who carried CMV together with the relevant HLA. CMV-specific TCR beta clonotypes restricted by HLA-C dominated the ex vivo response.

A note on this clonotype: The antigen remains unidentified.

The CDR3 covers 11 residues. Trimming stripped 5 bases from V and 9 bases from J, with 8 bases between. Germline V lookup: CDR1 MNHEY, CDR2 SVGEGT. TCRdb reprocessed the reads with MiXCR, giving one entry per CDR3 protein. This sample has around 710,000 distinct CDR3 sequences, with almost 30% found just once. This chain links TRBV6-2 or TRBV6-3 with TRBJ2-1; D unresolved. Source: cultured CD8+ T cells from PBMCs, taken from culture after CMV antigen stimulation. This clonotype was obtained from a human donor in good health (CMV status not recorded). Some clones in this sample may be carry-over from other donors' samples. CDR3 nucleotides: TGTGCCAGCAGTCAGACAACTGAGCAGTTCTTC. Translating gives CASSQTTEQFF.